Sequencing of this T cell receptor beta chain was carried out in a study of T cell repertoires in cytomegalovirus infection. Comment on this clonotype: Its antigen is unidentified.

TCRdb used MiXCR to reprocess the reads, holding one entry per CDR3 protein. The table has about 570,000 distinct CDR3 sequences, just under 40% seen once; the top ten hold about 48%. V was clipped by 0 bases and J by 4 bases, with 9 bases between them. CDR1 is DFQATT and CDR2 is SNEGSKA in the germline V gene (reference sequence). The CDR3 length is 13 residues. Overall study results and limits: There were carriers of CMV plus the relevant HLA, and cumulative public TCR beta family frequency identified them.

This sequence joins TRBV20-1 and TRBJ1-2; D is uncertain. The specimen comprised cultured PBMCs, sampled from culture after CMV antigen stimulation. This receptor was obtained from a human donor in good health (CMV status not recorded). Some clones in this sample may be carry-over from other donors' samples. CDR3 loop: CSAREESGYGYTF. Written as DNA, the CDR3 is TGCAGTGCTAGAGAAGAGAGTGGCTATGGCTACACCTTC.